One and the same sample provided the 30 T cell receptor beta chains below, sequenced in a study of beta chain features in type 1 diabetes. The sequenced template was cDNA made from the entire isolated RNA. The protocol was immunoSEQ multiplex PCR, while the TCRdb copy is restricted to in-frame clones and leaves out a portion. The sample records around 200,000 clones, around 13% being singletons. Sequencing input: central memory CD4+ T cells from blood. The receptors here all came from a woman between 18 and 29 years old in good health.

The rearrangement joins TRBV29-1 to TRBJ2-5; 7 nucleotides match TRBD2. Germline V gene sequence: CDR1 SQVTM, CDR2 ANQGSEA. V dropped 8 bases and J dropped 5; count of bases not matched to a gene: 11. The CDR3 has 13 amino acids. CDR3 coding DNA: TGCAGCCCCCGGGTGGGGGGGGAGGAGACCCAGTACTTC. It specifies CSPRVGGEETQYF. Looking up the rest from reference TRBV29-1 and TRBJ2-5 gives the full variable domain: SAVISQKPSRDICQRGTSLTIQCQVDSQVTMMFWYRQQPGQSLTLIATANQGSEATYESGFVIDKFPISRPNLTFSTLTVSNMSPEDSSIYLCSPRVGGEETQYFGPGTRLLVL.

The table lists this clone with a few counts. The CDR3 sequence: CASSLSIRRDGGKRETQYF. The CDR3, as DNA: TGTGCCAGCAGTTTAAGTATCCGAAGGGACGGAGGGAAACGGGAGACCCAGTACTTC. The rearrangement joins TRBV28 to TRBJ2-5; a weak D match, TRBD2 (6 bases). This CDR3 contains 19 residues. In germline, CDR1 is MDHEN, CDR2 SYDVKM. V was cut by 2 bases and J by 5 bases, with 27 bases left in between. The full variable domain, in which reference TRBV28 and TRBJ2-5 provide the parts outside the CDR3, is DVKVTQSSRYLVKRTGEKVFLECVQDMDHENMFWYRQDPGLGLRLIYFSYDVKMKEKGDIPEGYSVSREKKERFSLILESASTNQTSMYLCASSLSIRRDGGKRETQYFGPGTRLLVL.

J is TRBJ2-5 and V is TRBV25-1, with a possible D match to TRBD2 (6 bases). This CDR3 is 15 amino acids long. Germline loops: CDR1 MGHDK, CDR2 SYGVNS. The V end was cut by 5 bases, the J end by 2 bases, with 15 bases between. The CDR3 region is CASSSQFLAQETQYF. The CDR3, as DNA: TGTGCCAGCAGTAGTCAGTTCCTAGCGCAAGAGACCCAGTACTTC.

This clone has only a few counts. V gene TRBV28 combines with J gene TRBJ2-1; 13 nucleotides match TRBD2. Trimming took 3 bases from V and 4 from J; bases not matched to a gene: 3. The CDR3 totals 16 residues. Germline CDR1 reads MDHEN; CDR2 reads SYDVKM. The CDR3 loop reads CASSFRGLAGYNEQFF. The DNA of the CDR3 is TGTGCCAGCAGTTTTAGGGGACTAGCGGGGTACAATGAGCAGTTCTTC.

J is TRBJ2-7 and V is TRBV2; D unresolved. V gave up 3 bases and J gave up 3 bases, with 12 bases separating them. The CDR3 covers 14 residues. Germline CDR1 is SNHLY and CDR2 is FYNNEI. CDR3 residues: CASSERSDIYEQYF. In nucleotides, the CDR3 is TGTGCCAGCAGTGAGAGGAGTGATATCTACGAGCAGTACTTC.

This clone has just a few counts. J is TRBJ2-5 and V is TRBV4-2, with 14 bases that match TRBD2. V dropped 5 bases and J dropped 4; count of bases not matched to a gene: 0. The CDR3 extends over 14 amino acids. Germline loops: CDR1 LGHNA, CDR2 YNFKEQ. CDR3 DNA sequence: TGTGCCAGCAGCGGACTAGCGGGAGGAGAGACCCAGTACTTC. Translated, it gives CASSGLAGGETQYF.

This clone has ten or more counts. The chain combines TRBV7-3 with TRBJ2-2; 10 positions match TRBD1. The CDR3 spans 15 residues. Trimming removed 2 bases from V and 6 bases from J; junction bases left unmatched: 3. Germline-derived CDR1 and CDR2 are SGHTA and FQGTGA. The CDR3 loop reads CASSLGDRGPGELFF. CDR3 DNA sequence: TGTGCCAGCAGCTTAGGGGACAGGGGCCCCGGGGAGCTGTTTTTT. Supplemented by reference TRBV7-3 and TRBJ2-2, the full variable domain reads GAGVSQTPSNKVTEKGKYVELRCDPISGHTALYWYRQSLGQGPEFLIYFQGTGAADDSGLPNDRFFAVRPEGSVSTLKIQRTERGDSAVYLCASSLGDRGPGELFFGEGSRLTVL.

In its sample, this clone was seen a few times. In DNA form, the CDR3 reads TGCGCCAGCAGTGTGGGGAGTAAGGATGGCTACACCTTC. It codes for CASSVGSKDGYTF. The chain combines TRBV5-1 with TRBJ1-2, with D unresolved. CDR3 length equals 13 residues. V was cut by 5 bases and J by 6 bases, with 14 bases left in between. The germline V gene has CDR1 SGHRS and CDR2 YFSETQ.

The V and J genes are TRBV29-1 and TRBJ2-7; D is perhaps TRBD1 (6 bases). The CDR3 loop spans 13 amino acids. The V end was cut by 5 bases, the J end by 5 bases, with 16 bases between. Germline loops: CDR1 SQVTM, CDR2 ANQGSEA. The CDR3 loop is CSVSSGQGNEQYF. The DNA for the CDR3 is TGCAGCGTTTCCTCGGGACAAGGCAACGAGCAGTACTTC.

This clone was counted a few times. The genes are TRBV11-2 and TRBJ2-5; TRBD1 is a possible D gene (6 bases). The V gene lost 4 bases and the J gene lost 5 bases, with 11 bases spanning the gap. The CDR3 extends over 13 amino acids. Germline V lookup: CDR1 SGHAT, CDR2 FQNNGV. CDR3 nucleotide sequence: TGTGCCAGCAGCTCCACAGGGAGCGAGACCCAGTACTTC. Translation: CASSSTGSETQYF.

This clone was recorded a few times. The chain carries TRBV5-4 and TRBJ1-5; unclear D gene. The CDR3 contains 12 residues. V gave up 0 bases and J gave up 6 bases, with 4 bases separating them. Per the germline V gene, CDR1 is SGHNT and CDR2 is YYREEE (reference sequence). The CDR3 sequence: CASSLDFQPQHF. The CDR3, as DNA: TGTGCCAGCAGCTTGGACTTTCAGCCCCAGCATTTT.

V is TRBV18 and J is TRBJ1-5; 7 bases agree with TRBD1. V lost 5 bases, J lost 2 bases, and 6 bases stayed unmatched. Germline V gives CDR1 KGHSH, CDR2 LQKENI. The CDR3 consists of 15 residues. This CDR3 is CASSTYDRGNQPQHF. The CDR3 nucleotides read TGTGCCAGCTCAACATACGACAGGGGCAATCAGCCCCAGCATTTT.

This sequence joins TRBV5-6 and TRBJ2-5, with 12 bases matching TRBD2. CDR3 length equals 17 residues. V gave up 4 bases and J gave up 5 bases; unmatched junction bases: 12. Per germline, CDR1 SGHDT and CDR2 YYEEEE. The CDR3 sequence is CASSVGASGRAMETQYF. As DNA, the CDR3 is TGTGCCAGCAGCGTTGGGGCTAGCGGGAGGGCTATGGAGACCCAGTACTTC.

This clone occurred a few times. The CDR3 spells CASSSVYNEQFF. The CDR3 region has the DNA TGTGCCAGCTCATCCGTCTACAATGAGCAGTTCTTC. The gene calls are TRBV18 and TRBJ2-1, with D uncertain. Germline V gene data show CDR1 as KGHSH and CDR2 as LQKENI. The CDR3 contains 12 residues. With 5 bases removed from V and 3 bases from J, the gap between germline ends came to 5 bases. The full variable domain, in which reference TRBV18 and TRBJ2-1 provide the parts outside the CDR3, is NAGVMQNPRHLVRRRGQEARLRCSPMKGHSHVYWYRQLPEEGLKFMVYLQKENIIDESGMPKERFSAEFPKEGPSILRIQQVVRGDSAAYFCASSSVYNEQFFGPGTRLTVL.

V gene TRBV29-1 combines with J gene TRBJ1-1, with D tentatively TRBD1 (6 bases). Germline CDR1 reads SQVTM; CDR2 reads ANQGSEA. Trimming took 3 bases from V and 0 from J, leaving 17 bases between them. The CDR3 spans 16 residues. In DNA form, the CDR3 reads TGCAGCGTTGATAGCATTACAGGGACGATGAACACTGAAGCTTTCTTT. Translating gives CSVDSITGTMNTEAFF.

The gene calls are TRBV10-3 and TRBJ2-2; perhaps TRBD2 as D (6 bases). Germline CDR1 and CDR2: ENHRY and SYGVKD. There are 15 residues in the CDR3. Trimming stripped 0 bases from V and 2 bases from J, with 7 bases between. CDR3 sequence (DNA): TGTGCCATCAGTGAGTCTAGCGGAAACACCGGGGAGCTGTTTTTT. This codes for CAISESSGNTGELFF.

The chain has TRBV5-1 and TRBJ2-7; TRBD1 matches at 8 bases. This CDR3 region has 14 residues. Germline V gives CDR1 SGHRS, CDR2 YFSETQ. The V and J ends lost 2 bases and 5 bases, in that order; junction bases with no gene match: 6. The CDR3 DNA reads TGCGCCAGCAGCTTACTCCAGGGGGCCGACGAGCAGTACTTC. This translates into CASSLLQGADEQYF.

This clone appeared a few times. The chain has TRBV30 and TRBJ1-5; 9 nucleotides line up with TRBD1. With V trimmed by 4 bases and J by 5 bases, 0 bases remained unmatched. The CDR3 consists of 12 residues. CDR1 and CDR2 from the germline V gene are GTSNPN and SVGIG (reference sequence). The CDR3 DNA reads TGTGCCTGGAACAGGGGGCATCAGCCCCAGCATTTT. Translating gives CAWNRGHQPQHF.

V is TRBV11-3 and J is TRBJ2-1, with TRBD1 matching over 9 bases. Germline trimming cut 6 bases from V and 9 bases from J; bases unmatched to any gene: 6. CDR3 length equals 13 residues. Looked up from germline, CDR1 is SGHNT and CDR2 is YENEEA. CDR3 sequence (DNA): TGTGCCAGCAGTATAACAGGGGGCACTGAGCAGTTCTTC. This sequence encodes CASSITGGTEQFF.

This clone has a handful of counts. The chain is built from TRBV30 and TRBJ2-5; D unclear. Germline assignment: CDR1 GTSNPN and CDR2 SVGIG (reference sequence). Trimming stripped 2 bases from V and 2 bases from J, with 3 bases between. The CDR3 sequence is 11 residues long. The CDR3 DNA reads TGTGCCTGGAGTCAGCAAGAGACCCAGTACTTC. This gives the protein CAWSQQETQYF.

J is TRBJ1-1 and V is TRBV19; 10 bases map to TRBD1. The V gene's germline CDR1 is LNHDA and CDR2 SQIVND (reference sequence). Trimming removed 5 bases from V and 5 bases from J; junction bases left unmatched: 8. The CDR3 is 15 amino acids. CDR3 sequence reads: CASSERQGASTEAFF. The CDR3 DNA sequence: TGTGCCAGTAGTGAACGACAGGGGGCATCAACTGAAGCTTTCTTT.

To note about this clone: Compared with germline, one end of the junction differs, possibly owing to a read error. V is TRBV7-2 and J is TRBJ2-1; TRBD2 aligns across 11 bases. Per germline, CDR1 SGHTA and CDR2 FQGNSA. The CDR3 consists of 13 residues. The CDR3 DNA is TGTGCCAGCAGCAAAGATCCGGGACTAGCGGCTATCTTC. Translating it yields CASSKDPGLAAIF. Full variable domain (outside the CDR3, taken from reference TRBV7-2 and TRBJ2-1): GAGVSQSPSNKVTEKGKDVELRCDPISGHTALYWYRQSLGQGLEFLIYFQGNSAPDKSGLPSDRFSAERTGGSVSTLTIQRTQQEDSAVYLCASSKDPGLAAIFGPGTRLTVL.

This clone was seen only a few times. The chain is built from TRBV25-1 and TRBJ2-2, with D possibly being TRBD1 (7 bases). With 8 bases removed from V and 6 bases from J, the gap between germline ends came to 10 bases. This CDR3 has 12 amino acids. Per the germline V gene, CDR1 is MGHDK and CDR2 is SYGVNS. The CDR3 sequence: CASCGTAGELFF. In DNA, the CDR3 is TGTGCCAGCTGCGGGACAGCCGGGGAGCTGTTTTTT.

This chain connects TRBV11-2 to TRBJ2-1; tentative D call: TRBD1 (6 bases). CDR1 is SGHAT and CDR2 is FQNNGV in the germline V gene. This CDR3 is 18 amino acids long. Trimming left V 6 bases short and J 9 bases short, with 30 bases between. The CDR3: CASRVNLYRADRWGEQFF. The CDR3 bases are TGTGCCAGCAGAGTAAACCTTTACCGAGCCGACAGGTGGGGTGAGCAGTTCTTC.

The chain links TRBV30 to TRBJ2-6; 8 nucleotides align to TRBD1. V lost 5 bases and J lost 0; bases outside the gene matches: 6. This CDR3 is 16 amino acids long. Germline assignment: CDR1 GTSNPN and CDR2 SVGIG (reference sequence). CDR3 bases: TGTGCCTGGGTCCGGACAGGGCTCTCTGGGGCCAACGTCCTGACTTTC. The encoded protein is CAWVRTGLSGANVLTF.

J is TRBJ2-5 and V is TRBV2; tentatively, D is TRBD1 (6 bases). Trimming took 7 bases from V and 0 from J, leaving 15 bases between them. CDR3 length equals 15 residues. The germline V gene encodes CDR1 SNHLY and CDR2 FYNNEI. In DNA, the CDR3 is TGTGCCAGCACGGTGATGGGGGCGTACCAAGAGACCCAGTACTTC. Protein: CASTVMGAYQETQYF.

CDR3: CASRLAGGPAGELFF. The DNA for the CDR3 is TGTGCCAGTCGACTAGCGGGAGGGCCCGCCGGGGAGCTGTTTTTT. The rearrangement uses TRBV19 and TRBJ2-2; 14 bases agree with TRBD2. This CDR3 has 15 amino acids. CDR1 LNHDA and CDR2 SQIVND come from the germline V gene (reference sequence). J was trimmed by 6 bases and V by 8 bases; bases with no gene match: 5. The whole variable domain, remainder taken from reference TRBV19 and TRBJ2-2, is DGGITQSPKYLFRKEGQNVTLSCEQNLNHDAMYWYRQDPGQGLRLIYYSQIVNDFQKGDIAEGYSVSREKKESFPLTVTSAQKNPTAFYLCASRLAGGPAGELFFGEGSRLTVL.

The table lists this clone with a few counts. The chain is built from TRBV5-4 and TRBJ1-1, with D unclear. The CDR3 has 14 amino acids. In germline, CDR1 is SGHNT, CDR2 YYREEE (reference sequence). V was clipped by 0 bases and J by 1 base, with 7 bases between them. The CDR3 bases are TGTGCCAGCAGCTTGGACATTGCGAACACTGAAGCTTTCTTT. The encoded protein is CASSLDIANTEAFF.

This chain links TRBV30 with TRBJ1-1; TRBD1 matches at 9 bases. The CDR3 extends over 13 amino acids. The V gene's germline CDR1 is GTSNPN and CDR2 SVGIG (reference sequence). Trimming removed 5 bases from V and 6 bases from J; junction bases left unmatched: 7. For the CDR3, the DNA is TGTGCCTGGGACAGACGACAGGGGGCTGAAGCTTTCTTT. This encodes CAWDRRQGAEAFF.

The DNA for the CDR3 is TGCGCCAGCAGCTCGGACGGCGGGACCCCGTTCTTC. Translated: CASSSDGGTPFF. The chain employs TRBV5-1 and TRBJ2-1, with D possibly being TRBD2 (6 bases). The germline V gene has CDR1 SGHRS and CDR2 YFSETQ. V lost 3 bases to trimming and J lost 15 bases, with 16 bases between them. The CDR3 is 12 residues long.